This T cell receptor (beta chain) was found in a study of blood T cell repertoires in COVID-19. Study-level background: Acute and convalescent COVID-19 samples came from the United States, Italy and Spain. Sources were T cells, B-cell-depleted T cells, or PBMCs; the material itself was cDNA or gDNA.

In the authors' workflow: By means of reference gene primer amplification, nucleated cell counts were estimated. Clones were sequenced by immunoSEQ multiplex PCR, and TCRdb holds only the in-frame ones, with some missing. V and J calls and clone size are those listed in that table; D and trimming were worked out from the DNA. The sample holds approximately 60,000 clones, around 79% seen once. CDR3 size: 15 residues. Per the germline V gene, CDR1 is SGHVS and CDR2 is FQNEAQ. V lost 5 bases to trimming and J lost 7 bases; unmatched junction nucleotides: 11. V usage is TRBV7-8 and J usage is TRBJ2-4, with 7 bases aligning to TRBD2. Source material: peripheral blood. The clonotype was recovered from a man in his fifties or sixties with acute or convalescent COVID-19. CDR3 protein: CASSLGGVVRNIQYF. The CDR3, as DNA: TGTGCCAGCAGCCTGGGGGGGGTGGTGAGGAACATTCAGTACTTC.